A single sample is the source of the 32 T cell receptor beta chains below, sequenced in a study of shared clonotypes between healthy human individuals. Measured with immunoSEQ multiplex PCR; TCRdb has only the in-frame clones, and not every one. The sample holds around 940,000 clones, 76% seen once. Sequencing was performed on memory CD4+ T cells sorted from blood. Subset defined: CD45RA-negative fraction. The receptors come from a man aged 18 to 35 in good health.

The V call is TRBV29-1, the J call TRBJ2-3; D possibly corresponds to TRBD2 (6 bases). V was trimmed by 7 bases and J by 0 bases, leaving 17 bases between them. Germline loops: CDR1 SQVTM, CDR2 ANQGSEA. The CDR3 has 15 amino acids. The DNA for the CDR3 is TGCAGCGCCCCGGGTGGAGGGCTGAGCACAGATACGCAGTATTTT. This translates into CSAPGGGLSTDTQYF.

The CDR3 spells CASSGRYNEQFF. The CDR3 bases are TGTGCCAGTAGTGGCCGATACAATGAGCAGTTCTTC. The chain joins TRBV19 to TRBJ2-1, with D uncertain. There are 12 residues in the CDR3. Germline-derived CDR1 and CDR2 are LNHDA and SQIVND (reference sequence). The ends were cut back, 5 bases at V and 4 bases at J, with 6 bases in the middle.

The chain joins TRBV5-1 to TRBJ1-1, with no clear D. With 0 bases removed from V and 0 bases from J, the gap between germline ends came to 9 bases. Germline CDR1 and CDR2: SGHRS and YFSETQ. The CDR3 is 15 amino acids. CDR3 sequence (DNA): TGCGCCAGCAGCTTGGACTCAACGGTGAACACTGAAGCTTTCTTT. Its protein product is CASSLDSTVNTEAFF.

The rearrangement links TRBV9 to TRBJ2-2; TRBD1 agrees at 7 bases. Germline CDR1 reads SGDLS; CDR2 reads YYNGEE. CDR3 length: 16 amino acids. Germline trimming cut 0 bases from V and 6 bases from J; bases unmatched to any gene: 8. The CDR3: CASSVAAGGFSGELFF. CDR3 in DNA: TGTGCCAGCAGCGTAGCCGCAGGGGGTTTCTCCGGGGAGCTGTTTTTT.

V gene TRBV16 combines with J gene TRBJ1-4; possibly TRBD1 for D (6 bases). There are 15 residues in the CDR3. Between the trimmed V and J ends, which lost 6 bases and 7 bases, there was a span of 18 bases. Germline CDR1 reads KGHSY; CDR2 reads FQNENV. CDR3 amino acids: CASRPGARDFEKLFF. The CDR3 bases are TGTGCCAGCAGACCGGGGGCCCGGGATTTTGAAAAACTGTTTTTT.

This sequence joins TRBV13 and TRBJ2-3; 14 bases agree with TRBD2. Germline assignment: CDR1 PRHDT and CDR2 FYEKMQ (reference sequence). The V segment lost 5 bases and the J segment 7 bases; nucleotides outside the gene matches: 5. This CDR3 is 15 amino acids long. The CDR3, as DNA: TGTGCCAGCAGCCTTCGGACTAGCGGGGGGCATACGCAGTATTTT. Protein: CASSLRTSGGHTQYF.

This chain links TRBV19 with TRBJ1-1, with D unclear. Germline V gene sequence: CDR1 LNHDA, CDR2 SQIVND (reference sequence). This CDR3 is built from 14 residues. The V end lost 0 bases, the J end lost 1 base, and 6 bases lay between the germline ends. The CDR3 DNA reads TGTGCCAGTAGTATAGACCAGGCGAACACTGAAGCTTTCTTT. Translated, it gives CASSIDQANTEAFF.

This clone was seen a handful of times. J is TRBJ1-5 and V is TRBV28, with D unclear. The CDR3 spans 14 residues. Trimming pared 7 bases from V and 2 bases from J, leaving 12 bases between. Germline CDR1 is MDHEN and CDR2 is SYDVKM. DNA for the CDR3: TGTGCCAGCACCCTACCCCTGGGCAATCAGCCCCAGCATTTT. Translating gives CASTLPLGNQPQHF.

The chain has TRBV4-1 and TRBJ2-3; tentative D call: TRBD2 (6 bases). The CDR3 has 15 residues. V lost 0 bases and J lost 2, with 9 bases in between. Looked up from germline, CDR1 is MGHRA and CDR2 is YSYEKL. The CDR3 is CASSQEGTVTDTQYF. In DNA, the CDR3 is TGCGCCAGCAGCCAAGAGGGGACTGTCACAGATACGCAGTATTTT.

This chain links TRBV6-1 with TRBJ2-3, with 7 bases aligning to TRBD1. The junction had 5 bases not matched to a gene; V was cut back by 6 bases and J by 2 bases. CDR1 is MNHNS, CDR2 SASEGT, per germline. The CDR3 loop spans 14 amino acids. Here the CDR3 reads CASRRQGPTDTQYF. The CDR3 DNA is TGTGCCAGCAGGAGACAGGGACCCACAGATACGCAGTATTTT.

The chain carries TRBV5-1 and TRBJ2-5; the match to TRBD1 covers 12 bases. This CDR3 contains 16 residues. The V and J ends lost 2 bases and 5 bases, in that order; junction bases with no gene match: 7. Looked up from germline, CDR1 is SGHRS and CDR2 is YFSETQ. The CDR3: CASSFTGTGGSETQYF. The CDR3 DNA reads TGCGCCAGCAGCTTCACCGGGACAGGGGGCTCTGAGACCCAGTACTTC.

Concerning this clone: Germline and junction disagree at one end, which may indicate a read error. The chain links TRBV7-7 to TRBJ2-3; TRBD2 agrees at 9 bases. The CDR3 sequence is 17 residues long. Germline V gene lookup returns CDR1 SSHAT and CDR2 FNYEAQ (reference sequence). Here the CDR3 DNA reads TGTGCTAGCACCGTAACCCGGCGGGAGGGCCGGACAGATACGCAGTATTTT. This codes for CASTVTRREGRTDTQYF.

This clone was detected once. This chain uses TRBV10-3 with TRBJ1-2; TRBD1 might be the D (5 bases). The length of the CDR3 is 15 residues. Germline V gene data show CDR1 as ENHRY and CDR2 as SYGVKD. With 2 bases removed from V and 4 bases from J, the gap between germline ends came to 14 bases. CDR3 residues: CAISEQYGGSYGYTF. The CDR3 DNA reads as TGTGCCATCAGTGAGCAATATGGGGGTAGCTATGGCTACACCTTC.

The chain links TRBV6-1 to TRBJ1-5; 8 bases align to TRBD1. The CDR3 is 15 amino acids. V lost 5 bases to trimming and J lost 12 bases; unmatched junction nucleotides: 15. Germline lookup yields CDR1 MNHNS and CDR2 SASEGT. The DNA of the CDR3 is TGTGCCAGCAGTTGGGAACAGGGGGAGCGGGGACTCCAGCATTTT. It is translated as CASSWEQGERGLQHF.

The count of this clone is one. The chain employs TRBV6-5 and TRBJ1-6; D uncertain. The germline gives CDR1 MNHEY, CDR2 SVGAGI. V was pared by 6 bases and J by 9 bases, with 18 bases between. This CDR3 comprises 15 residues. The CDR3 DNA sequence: TGTGCCAGCAGCCCATCCCCTGGAGGTGGTTCACCCCTCCACTTT. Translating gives CASSPSPGGGSPLHF.

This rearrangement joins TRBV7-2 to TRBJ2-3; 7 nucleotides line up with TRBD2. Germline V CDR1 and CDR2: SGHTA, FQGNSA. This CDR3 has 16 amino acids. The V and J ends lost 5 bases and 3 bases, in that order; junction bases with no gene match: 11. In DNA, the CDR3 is TGTGCCAGCAGCCTTAGCGGGCAGCGGATAACAGATACGCAGTATTTT. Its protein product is CASSLSGQRITDTQYF.

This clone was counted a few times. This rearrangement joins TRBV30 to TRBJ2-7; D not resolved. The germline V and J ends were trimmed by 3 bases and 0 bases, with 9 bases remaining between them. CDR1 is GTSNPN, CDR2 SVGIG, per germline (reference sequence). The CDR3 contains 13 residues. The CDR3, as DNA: TGTGCCTGGAGCAAACCCCCCTCCTACGAGCAGTACTTC. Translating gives CAWSKPPSYEQYF.

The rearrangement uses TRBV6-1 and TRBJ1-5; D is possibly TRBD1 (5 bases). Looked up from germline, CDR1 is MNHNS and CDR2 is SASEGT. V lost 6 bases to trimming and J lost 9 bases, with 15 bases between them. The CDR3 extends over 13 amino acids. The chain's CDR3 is CASRPTGSGPQHF. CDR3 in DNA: TGTGCCAGCAGACCCACAGGTTCAGGGCCCCAGCATTTT.

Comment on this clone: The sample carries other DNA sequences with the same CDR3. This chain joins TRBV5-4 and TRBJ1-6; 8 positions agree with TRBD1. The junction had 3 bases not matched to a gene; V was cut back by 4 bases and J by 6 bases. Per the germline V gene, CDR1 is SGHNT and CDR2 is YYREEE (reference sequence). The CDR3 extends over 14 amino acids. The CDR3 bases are TGTGCCAGCAGCCTGGGACAGGTTAATTCACCCCTCCACTTT. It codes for CASSLGQVNSPLHF.

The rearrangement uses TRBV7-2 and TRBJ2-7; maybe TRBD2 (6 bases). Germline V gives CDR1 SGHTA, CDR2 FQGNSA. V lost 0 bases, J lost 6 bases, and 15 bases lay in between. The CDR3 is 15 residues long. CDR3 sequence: CASSLAPGLDLEQYF. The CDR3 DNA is TGTGCCAGCAGCTTAGCACCGGGACTCGACCTCGAGCAGTACTTC.

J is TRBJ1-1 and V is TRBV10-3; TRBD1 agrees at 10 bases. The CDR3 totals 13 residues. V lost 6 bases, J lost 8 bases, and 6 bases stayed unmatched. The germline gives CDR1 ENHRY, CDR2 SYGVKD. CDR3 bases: TGTGCCATCAGCCCAGACAGGGGGCGAGAAGCTTTCTTT. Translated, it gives CAISPDRGREAFF.

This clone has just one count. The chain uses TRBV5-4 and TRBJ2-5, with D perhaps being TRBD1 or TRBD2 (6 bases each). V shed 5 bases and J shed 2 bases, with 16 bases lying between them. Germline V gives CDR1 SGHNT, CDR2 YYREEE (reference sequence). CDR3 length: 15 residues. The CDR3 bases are TGTGCCAGCAGTCCAGGGGACTTAAAACAAGAGACCCAGTACTTC. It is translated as CASSPGDLKQETQYF.

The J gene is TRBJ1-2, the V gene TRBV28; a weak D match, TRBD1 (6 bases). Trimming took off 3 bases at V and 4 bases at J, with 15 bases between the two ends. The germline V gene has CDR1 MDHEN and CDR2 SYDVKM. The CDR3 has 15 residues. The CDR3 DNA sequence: TGTGCCAGCAGTTTCCCTCAGGGGACGAGCTATGGCTACACCTTC. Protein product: CASSFPQGTSYGYTF.

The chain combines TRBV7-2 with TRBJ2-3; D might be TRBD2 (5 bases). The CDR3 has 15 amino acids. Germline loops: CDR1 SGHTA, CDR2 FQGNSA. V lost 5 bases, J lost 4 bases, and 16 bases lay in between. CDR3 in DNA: TGTGCCAGCAGCCCCTGGACTGAACGCGCAGATACGCAGTATTTT. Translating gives CASSPWTERADTQYF.

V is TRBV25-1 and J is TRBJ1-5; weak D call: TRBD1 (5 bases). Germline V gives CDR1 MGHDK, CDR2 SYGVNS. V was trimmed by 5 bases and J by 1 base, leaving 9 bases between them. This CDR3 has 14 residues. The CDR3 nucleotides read TGTGCCAGCAGTCGGGGGGTGAGCAATCAGCCCCAGCATTTT. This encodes CASSRGVSNQPQHF. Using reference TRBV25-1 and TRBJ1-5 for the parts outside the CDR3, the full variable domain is EADIYQTPRYLVIGTGKKITLECSQTMGHDKMYWYQQDPGMELHLIHYSYGVNSTEKGDLSSESTVSRIRTEHFPLTLESARPSHTSQYLCASSRGVSNQPQHFGDGTRLSIL.

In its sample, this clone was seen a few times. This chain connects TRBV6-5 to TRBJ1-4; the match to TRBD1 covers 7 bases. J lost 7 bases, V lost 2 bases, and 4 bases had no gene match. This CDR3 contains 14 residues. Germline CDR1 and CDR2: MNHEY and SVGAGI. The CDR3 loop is CASSYTGVGEKLFF. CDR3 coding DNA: TGTGCCAGCAGTTACACAGGGGTGGGTGAAAAACTGTTTTTT.

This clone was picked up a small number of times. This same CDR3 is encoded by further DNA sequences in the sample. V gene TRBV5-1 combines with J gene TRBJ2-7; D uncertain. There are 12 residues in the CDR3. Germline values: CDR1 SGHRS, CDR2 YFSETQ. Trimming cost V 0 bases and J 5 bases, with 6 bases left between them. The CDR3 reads CASSLEGNEQYF. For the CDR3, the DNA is TGCGCCAGCAGCTTGGAAGGGAACGAGCAGTACTTC.

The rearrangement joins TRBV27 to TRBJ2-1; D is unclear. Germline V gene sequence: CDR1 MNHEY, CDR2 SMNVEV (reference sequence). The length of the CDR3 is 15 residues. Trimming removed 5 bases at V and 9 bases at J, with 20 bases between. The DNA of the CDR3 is TGTGCCAGCAGTAGCATACCGCGGACGTTAAGTGAGCAGTTCTTC. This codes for CASSSIPRTLSEQFF.

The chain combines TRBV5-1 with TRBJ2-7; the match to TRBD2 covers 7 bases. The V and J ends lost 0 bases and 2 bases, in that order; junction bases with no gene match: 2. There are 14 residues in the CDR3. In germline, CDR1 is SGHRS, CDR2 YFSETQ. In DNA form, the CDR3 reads TGCGCCAGCAGCTTGGGTAGCGGGCCCTACGAGCAGTACTTC. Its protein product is CASSLGSGPYEQYF.

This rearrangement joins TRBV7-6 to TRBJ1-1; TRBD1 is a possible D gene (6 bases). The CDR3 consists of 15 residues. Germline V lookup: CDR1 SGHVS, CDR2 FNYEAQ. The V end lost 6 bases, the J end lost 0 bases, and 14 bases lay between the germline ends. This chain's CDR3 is CASSSTGTMNTEAFF. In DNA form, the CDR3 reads TGTGCCAGCAGTTCAACAGGGACCATGAACACTGAAGCTTTCTTT.

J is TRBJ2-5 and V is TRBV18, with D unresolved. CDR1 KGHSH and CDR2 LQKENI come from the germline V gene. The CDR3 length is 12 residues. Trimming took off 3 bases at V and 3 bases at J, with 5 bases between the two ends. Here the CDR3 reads CASSPTKETQYF. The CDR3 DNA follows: TGTGCCAGCTCACCGACGAAAGAGACCCAGTACTTC.

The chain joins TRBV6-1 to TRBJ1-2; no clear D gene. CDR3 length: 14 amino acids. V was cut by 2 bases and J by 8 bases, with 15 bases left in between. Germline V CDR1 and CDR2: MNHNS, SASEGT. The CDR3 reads CASSESFGSRGYTF. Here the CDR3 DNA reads TGTGCCAGCAGTGAAAGTTTTGGGTCTAGAGGCTACACCTTC.